A selection of T cell receptor beta chains follows, all from one sample in a study of T cells in lung cancer brain metastases. The table came from immunoSEQ multiplex PCR; TCRdb's copy has only in-frame clones and leaves some out. This table has around 5,600 clones, more than 80% appearing once. The sequenced material came from tumor tissue from a brain metastasis. Every receptor here comes from a man aged 50 or older with non-small cell lung cancer that had spread to the brain. CDR3s include the opening cysteine and the closing phenylalanine or tryptophan. D genes are given only for firm matches. Expanded clones get a size class; other rows say once, few or many, or leave the size out.

V gene,clone size,J gene,D gene,CDR3 protein,CDR3 DNA
TRBV2,NA,TRBJ2-5,NA,CASGLQETQYF,TGTGCCAGCGGACTCCAAGAGACCCAGTACTTC
TRBV2,NA,TRBJ1-5,TRBD1,CASSSGQGGNQPQHF,TGTGCCAGCAGCTCGGGACAGGGAGGTAATCAGCCCCAGCATTTT
TRBV7-9,NA,TRBJ2-3,TRBD2,CASSQGTSGGADTQYF,TGTGCCAGCAGCCAAGGGACTAGCGGGGGGGCGGATACGCAGTATTTT
TRBV6-1,once,TRBJ1-3,NA,CASTRAPSSGNTIYF,TGTGCCAGCACTCGGGCCCCGAGCTCTGGAAACACCATATATTTT
TRBV12-5,NA,TRBJ2-2,TRBD1,CALTGDNTGELFF,TGTGCCTTGACAGGGGACAACACCGGGGAGCTGTTTTTT
TRBV14,large,TRBJ2-1,TRBD1,CASSPWTGGDNEQFF,TGTGCCAGCAGCCCGTGGACAGGGGGAGACAATGAGCAGTTCTTC
TRBV10-3,NA,TRBJ1-2,TRBD1,CAISEWDSNYGYTF,TGTGCCATCAGTGAGTGGGACAGTAACTATGGCTACACCTTC
TRBV18,NA,TRBJ1-6,TRBD1,CASSSTGERSPLHF,TGTGCCAGCTCATCCACAGGGGAGCGGTCACCCCTCCACTTT
TRBV11-2,NA,TRBJ2-7,NA,CASSLGLGSPYEQYF,TGTGCCAGCAGCTTAGGCTTGGGCAGCCCCTACGAGCAGTACTTC
TRBV7-2,NA,TRBJ1-1,NA,CASSPYVNTEAFF,TGTGCCAGCAGCCCGTACGTGAACACTGAAGCTTTCTTT
TRBV10-3,NA,TRBJ2-3,TRBD2,CAISGTSGGIDTQYF,TGTGCCATCAGTGGGACTAGCGGGGGCATAGATACGCAGTATTTT
TRBV10-2,NA,TRBJ2-7,TRBD2,CASTQWLAGVNYEQYF,TGCGCCAGCACCCAGTGGCTAGCGGGGGTCAACTACGAGCAGTACTTC
TRBV5-1,NA,TRBJ1-4,TRBD1,CASSRRGGNEKLFF,TGCGCCAGCAGCAGGAGAGGGGGCAATGAAAAACTGTTTTTT
TRBV7-9,NA,TRBJ1-1,NA,CASSSRQSVNTEAFF,TGTGCCAGCAGCTCACGACAGAGTGTGAACACTGAAGCTTTCTTT
TRBV7-9,NA,TRBJ1-3,NA,CASSLVGRFRSSGNTIYF,TGTGCCAGCAGCTTAGTTGGACGGTTCCGAAGCTCTGGAAACACCATATATTTT
TRBV5-1,NA,TRBJ2-4,TRBD2,CASSPGLAGGANIQYF,TGCGCCAGCAGCCCGGGACTAGCGGGGGGGGCAAACATTCAGTACTTC
TRBV6-5,NA,TRBJ1-4,TRBD1,CASRRQQGASEKLFF,TGTGCCAGCAGAAGACAACAGGGGGCGTCTGAAAAACTGTTTTTT
TRBV27,NA,TRBJ2-7,TRBD2,CASVDGGSHEQYF,TGTGCCAGCGTTGACGGGGGGAGCCACGAGCAGTACTTC
TRBV5-1,NA,TRBJ1-1,NA,CASSRGGVGTEAFF,TGCGCCAGCAGCCGCGGGGGGGTAGGCACTGAAGCTTTCTTT
TRBV18,NA,TRBJ1-2,TRBD1,CASSGQGTGDGYTF,TGTGCCAGCTCGGGACAGGGTACGGGAGATGGCTACACCTTC
TRBV19,NA,TRBJ1-5,NA,CASSIDTRPNQPQHF,TGTGCCAGTAGTATCGACACGCGCCCCAATCAGCCCCAGCATTTT
TRBV18,NA,TRBJ2-5,TRBD2,CASSPTSGGGQETQYF,TGTGCCAGCTCACCGACTAGCGGGGGAGGCCAAGAGACCCAGTACTTC
TRBV20-1,NA,TRBJ2-5,NA,CSAFGQETQYF,TGCAGTGCTTTCGGACAAGAGACCCAGTACTTC
TRBV5-4,NA,TRBJ1-2,NA,CASSLEQEINGYTF,TGTGCCAGCAGCTTGGAACAGGAGATTAATGGCTACACCTTC
TRBV6-1,NA,TRBJ1-4,TRBD1,CASRDRGTEKLFF,TGTGCCAGCCGGGACAGGGGGACTGAAAAACTGTTTTTT
TRBV7-9,NA,TRBJ1-1,NA,CASSLVGFDTEAFF,TGTGCCAGCAGCTTAGTGGGTTTTGACACTGAAGCTTTTTTT
TRBV19,NA,TRBJ1-5,NA,CASSIIGGQLQPQHF,TGTGCCAGTAGTATTATCGGGGGGCAGTTGCAGCCCCAGCATTTT
TRBV13,NA,TRBJ2-7,TRBD1,CASSPDRGYEQYF,TGTGCCAGCAGCCCGGACAGGGGCTACGAGCAGTACTTC
TRBV6-6,few,TRBJ1-2,NA,CASSYEGVGYTF,TGTGCCAGCAGTTACGAGGGGGTTGGCTACACCTTC
TRBV5-1,NA,TRBJ2-7,NA,CASSLVASYEQYF,TGCGCCAGCAGCTTGGTGGCTTCCTACGAGCAGTACTTC
TRBV5-1,NA,TRBJ2-5,TRBD1,CASSSTGQETQYF,TGCGCCAGCAGCTCGACAGGGCAAGAGACCCAGTACTTC
TRBV11-2,NA,TRBJ2-3,NA,CASSLEPGVGTDTQYF,TGTGCCAGCAGCTTAGAGCCGGGGGTCGGCACAGATACGCAGTATTTT
TRBV30,NA,TRBJ2-7,NA,CAWSVSRYEQYF,TGTGCCTGGAGTGTAAGCCGCTACGAGCAGTACTTC
TRBV30,NA,TRBJ2-5,NA,CAWSPPGLSQYF,TGTGCCTGGAGTCCCCCGGGACTCTCCCAGTACTTC
TRBV7-2,NA,TRBJ2-3,NA,CASSLAGTYTDTQYF,TGTGCCAGCAGCTTAGCGGGGACTTACACAGATACGCAGTATTTT
TRBV19,NA,TRBJ1-4,NA,CASGRRSNEKLFF,TGTGCCAGTGGCCGACGGTCTAATGAAAAACTGTTTTTT
TRBV2,NA,TRBJ1-1,NA,CASSEDPRTEAFF,TGTGCCAGCAGTGAAGACCCCCGAACTGAAGCTTTCTTT
TRBV7-9,NA,TRBJ1-2,TRBD1,CASSRDSRIYGYTF,TGTGCCAGCAGCCGGGACAGTAGAATCTATGGCTACACCTTC
TRBV2,NA,TRBJ2-1,TRBD1,CASRGTGPNEQFF,TGTGCCAGCAGGGGGACAGGGCCCAATGAGCAGTTCTTC
TRBV5-1,once,TRBJ2-3,NA,CASSATGTDTQYF,TGCGCCAGCAGCGCCACAGGGACAGATACGCAGTATTTT
TRBV19,NA,TRBJ2-5,TRBD1,CASRDRGRMVGTQYF,TGTGCCAGTAGAGACAGGGGGCGAATGGTAGGGACCCAGTACTTC
TRBV5-4,NA,TRBJ2-7,TRBD2,CASSRGGVSGGAKFYEQYF,TGTGCCAGCAGCCGAGGGGGTGTTAGCGGGGGGGCAAAGTTCTACGAGCAGTACTTC
TRBV5-1,NA,TRBJ2-1,TRBD2,CASSLGLAGNYNEQFF,TGCGCCAGCAGCTTGGGACTAGCGGGGAACTACAATGAGCAGTTCTTC
TRBV5-8,NA,TRBJ2-2,TRBD2,CASSRSGTSGETGELFF,TGTGCCAGCAGCCGTTCCGGGACTAGCGGGGAGACCGGGGAGCTGTTTTTT
TRBV28,NA,TRBJ1-4,NA,CASSLLVGQPTNEKLFF,TGTGCCAGCAGTTTATTGGTGGGACAACCAACTAATGAAAAACTGTTTTTT
TRBV2,few,TRBJ1-4,NA,CASSAGPPNEKLFF,TGTGCCAGCAGTGCCGGGCCTCCTAATGAAAAACTGTTTTTT
TRBV30,NA,TRBJ2-2,NA,CAWSKGLGGGELFF,TGTGCCTGGAGTAAGGGGCTTGGAGGCGGGGAGCTGTTTTTT
TRBV6-6,NA,TRBJ1-1,NA,CASSSIVNTEAFF,TGTGCCAGCAGTTCGATCGTGAACACTGAAGCTTTCTTT
TRBV4-2,NA,TRBJ2-6,NA,CASSQDAGSGANVLTF,TGTGCCAGCAGCCAAGATGCGGGGTCTGGGGCCAACGTCCTGACTTTC